The following is a T cell receptor (beta chain) sequence with its context. This CDR3 region has 12 residues. V dropped 5 bases and J dropped 8 bases, with 12 bases sitting between them. As originally analysed: Amplified reference gene primers provided the basis for estimating nucleated cell counts. Profiled with immunoSEQ multiplex PCR; TCRdb holds only in-frame clones, not every one. V, J and clone size are those of that table, while D and trimming were read from the DNA. The data contain about 81,000 clones, around 88% of them singletons. The data were obtained in a study of blood T cell repertoires in COVID-19. Study as a whole: COVID-19 samples, acute and convalescent, were from the United States, Italy and Spain. Sample material is recorded as cDNA or gDNA derived from T cells, B-cell-depleted T cells, or PBMCs.

The clonotype comes from a woman aged 80 or over with acute or convalescent COVID-19. Sequencing input: peripheral blood. The rearrangement joins TRBV12-3 or TRBV12-4 to TRBJ1-2, with D unresolved. CDR3 residues: CASSQSGRGYTF. As DNA, the CDR3 is TGTGCCAGCAGTCAGAGCGGTCGGGGCTACACCTTC.